Reported below is one TCR beta chain. The antigen remains undetermined. The record originates from a study of CD8+ T cells in alopecia areata. As for the study in general: Tofacitinib administration to treated patients was oral, at 5 to 10 mg twice daily. General study points: Patients displayed less clarity in TCR sharing than mice, a finding possibly related to HLA. Higher clonality was seen in lesional scalp than in normal scalp, especially in alopecia totalis/universalis.

The germline V gene has CDR1 SGDLS and CDR2 YYNGEE. CDR3 length: 16 residues. The V gene end was trimmed by 3 bases and the J gene end by 8 bases; junction bases not matched to a gene: 12. It was cDNA, reverse transcribed from extracted RNA, that served as the sequencing template. Measured with immunoSEQ multiplex PCR; TCRdb has only the in-frame clones, and not every one. This table holds roughly 65,000 clones, approximately 46% found once. PBMCs were stained for CD3, CD4 and CD8, and CD4+ and CD8+ T cells were sorted. This receptor was identified in a human donor with alopecia areata. The rearrangement joins TRBV9 to TRBJ2-1; TRBD2 agrees at 9 bases. Here the sequenced sample was CD8+ T cells sorted from blood, taken at week 0. CDR3 loop: CASSARSSGTVDEQFF. The CDR3 nucleotides read TGTGCCAGCAGCGCTCGTTCTAGCGGGACGGTCGATGAGCAGTTCTTC.